The TCR beta chain described here comes from a study of blood T cell repertoires in COVID-19. Study-level information: Some COVID-19 samples were acute and others convalescent; all came from the United States, Italy and Spain. PBMCs, B-cell-depleted T cells, or T cells were the source of the cDNA or gDNA that made up the material.

From germline, CDR1 is SEHNR and CDR2 FQNEAQ (reference sequence). The CDR3 contains 15 residues. V lost 0 bases to trimming and J lost 1 base, with 7 bases between them. Sequenced by immunoSEQ multiplex PCR; TCRdb stores in-frame clones only, minus some. The table lists 200,000 to 250,000 clones, approximately 82% of them singletons. The clonotype comes from a human donor in a cohort sampled during active COVID-19. The sequenced sample consisted of peripheral blood. This rearrangement joins TRBV7-9 to TRBJ1-3; D gene ambiguous. The CDR3 loop reads CASSLAQISGNTIYF. The CDR3 bases are TGTGCCAGCAGCTTAGCACAGATATCTGGAAACACCATATATTTT.